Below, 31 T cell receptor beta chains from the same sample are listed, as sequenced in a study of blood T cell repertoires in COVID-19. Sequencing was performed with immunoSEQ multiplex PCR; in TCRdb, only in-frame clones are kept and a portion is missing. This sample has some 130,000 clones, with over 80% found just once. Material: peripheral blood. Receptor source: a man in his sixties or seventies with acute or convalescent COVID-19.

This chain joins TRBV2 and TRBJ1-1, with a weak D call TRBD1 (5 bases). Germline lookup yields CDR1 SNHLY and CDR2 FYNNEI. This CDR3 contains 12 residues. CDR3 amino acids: CSQGRWNTEAFF. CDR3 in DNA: TGTAGCCAGGGCCGATGGAATACTGAAGCTTTCTTT.

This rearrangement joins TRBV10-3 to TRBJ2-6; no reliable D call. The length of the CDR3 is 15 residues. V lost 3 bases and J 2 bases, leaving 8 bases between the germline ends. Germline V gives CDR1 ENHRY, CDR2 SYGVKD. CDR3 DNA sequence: TGTGCCATCAGTGACGTCGGTCCTGGGGCCAACGTCCTGACTTTC. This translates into CAISDVGPGANVLTF.

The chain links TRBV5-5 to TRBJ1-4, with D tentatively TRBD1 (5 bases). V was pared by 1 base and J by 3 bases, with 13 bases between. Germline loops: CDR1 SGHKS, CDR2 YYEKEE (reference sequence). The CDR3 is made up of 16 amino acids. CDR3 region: CASSLRGEAANEKLFF. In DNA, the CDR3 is TGTGCCAGCAGCTTGCGAGGGGAGGCAGCTAATGAAAAACTGTTTTTT.

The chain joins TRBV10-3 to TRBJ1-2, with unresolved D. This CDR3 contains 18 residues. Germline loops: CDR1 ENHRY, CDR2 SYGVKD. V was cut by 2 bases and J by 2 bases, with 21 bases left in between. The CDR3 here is CAISEPPLRLLKNYGYTF. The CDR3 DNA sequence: TGTGCCATCAGTGAGCCCCCTTTGAGGCTCCTAAAGAACTATGGCTACACCTTC.

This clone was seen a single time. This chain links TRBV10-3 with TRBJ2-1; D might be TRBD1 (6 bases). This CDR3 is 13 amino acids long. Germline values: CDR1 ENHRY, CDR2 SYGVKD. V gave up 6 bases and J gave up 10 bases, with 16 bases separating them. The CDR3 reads CAISIETGLEQFF. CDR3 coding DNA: TGTGCCATCAGCATAGAGACAGGTTTAGAGCAGTTCTTC.

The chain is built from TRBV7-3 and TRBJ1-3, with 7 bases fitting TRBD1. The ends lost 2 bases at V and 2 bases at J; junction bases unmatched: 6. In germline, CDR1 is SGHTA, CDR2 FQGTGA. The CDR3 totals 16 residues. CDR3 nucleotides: TGTGCCAGCAGCTTAGGCCCCCAGGGGGCTGGAAACACCATATATTTT. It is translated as CASSLGPQGAGNTIYF.

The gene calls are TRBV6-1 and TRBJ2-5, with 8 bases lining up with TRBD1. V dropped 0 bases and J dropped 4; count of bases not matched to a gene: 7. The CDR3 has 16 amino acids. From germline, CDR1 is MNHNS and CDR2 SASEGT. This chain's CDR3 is CASSEAPAGGTETQYF. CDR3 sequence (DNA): TGTGCCAGCAGTGAAGCGCCGGCAGGGGGCACAGAGACCCAGTACTTC.

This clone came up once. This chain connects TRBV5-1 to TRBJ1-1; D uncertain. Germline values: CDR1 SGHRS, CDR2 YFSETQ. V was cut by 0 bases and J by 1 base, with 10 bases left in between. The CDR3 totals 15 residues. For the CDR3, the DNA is TGCGCCAGCAGCTTGGAAGTCCGGGGGAACACTGAAGCTTTCTTT. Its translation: CASSLEVRGNTEAFF.

CDR3 residues: CASRLRSNTGELFF. The CDR3 coding sequence is TGCGCCAGCAGGCTCCGGTCGAACACCGGGGAGCTGTTTTTT. The genes are TRBV10-2 and TRBJ2-2; D unclear. V lost 6 bases and J 0 bases, leaving 8 bases between the germline ends. This CDR3 is built from 14 residues. In germline, CDR1 is WSHSY, CDR2 SAAADI.

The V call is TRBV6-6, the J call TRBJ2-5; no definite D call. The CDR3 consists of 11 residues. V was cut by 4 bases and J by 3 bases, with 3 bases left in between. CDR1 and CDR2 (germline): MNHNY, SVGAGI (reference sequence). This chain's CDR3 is CASSFEETQYF. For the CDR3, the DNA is TGTGCCAGCAGTTTCGAAGAGACCCAGTACTTC.

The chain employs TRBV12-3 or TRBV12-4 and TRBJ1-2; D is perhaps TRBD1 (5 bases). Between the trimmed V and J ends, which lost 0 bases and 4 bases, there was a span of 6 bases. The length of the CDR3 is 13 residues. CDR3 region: CASSLATVYGYTF. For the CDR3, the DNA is TGTGCCAGCAGTTTAGCGACAGTCTATGGCTACACCTTC.

The CDR3 reads CASSPQTGRLSGNTIYF. The DNA for the CDR3 is TGTGCCAGCAGCCCGCAGACAGGACGGCTCTCTGGAAACACCATATATTTT. This chain joins TRBV7-9 and TRBJ1-3; D perhaps matches TRBD1 (6 bases). The CDR3 extends over 17 amino acids. The V end lost 5 bases, the J end lost 0 bases, and 17 bases lay between the germline ends. Per germline, CDR1 SEHNR and CDR2 FQNEAQ (reference sequence).

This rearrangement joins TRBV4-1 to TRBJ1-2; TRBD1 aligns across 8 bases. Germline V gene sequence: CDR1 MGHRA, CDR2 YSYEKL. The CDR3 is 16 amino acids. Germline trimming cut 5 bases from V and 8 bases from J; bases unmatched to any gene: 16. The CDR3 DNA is TGCGCCAGCAGCTCTCCCATCGCAGGGGGCGCACCCGGCTACACCTTC. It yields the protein CASSSPIAGGAPGYTF.

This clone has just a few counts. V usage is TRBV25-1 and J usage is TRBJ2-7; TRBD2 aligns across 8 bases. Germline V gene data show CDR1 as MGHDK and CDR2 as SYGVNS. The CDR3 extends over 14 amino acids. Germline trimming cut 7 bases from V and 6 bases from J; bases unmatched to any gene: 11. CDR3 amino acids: CASIFLPRGGEQYF. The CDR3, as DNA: TGTGCCAGCATCTTCTTGCCCCGGGGGGGCGAGCAGTACTTC.

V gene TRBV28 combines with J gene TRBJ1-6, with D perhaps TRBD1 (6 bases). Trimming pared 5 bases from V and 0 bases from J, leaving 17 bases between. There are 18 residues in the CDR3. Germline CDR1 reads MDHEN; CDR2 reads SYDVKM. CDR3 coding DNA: TGTGCCAGCAGTACCTACTCGGGGGGCTCCTCCTATAATTCACCCCTCCACTTT. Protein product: CASSTYSGGSSYNSPLHF.

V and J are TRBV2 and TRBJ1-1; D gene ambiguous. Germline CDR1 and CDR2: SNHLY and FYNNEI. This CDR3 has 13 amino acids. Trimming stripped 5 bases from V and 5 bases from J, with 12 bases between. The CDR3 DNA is TGTGCCAGCAGTACAGTGAAAGAAACTGAAGCTTTCTTT. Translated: CASSTVKETEAFF.

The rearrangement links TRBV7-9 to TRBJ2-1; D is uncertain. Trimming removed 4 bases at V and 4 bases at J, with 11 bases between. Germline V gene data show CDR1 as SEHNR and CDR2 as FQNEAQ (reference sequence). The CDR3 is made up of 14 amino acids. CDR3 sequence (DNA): TGTGCCAGCAGCTCGTATCTCCCTTACAATGAGCAGTTCTTC. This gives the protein CASSSYLPYNEQFF.

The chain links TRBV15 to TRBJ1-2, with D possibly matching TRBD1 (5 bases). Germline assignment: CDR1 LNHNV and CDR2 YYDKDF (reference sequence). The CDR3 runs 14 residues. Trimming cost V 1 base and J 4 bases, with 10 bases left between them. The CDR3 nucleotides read TGTGCCACCAGCAGAGGCAGGGCCACCTATGGCTACACCTTC. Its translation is CATSRGRATYGYTF.

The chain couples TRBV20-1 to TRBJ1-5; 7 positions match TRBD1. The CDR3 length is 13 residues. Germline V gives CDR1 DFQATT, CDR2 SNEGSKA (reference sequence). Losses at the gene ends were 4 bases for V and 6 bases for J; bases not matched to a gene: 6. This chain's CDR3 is CSATDRDVQPQHF. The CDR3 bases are TGCAGTGCTACTGACAGGGATGTTCAGCCCCAGCATTTT.

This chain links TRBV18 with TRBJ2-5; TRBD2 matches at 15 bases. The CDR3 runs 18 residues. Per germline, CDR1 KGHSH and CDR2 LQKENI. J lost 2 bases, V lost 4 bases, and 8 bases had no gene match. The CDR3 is CASSLQGLAGGHQETQYF. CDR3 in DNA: TGTGCCAGCTCACTACAGGGACTAGCGGGGGGCCATCAAGAGACCCAGTACTTC. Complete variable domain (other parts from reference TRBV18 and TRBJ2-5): NAGVMQNPRHLVRRRGQEARLRCSPMKGHSHVYWYRQLPEEGLKFMVYLQKENIIDESGMPKERFSAEFPKEGPSILRIQQVVRGDSAAYFCASSLQGLAGGHQETQYFGPGTRLLVL.

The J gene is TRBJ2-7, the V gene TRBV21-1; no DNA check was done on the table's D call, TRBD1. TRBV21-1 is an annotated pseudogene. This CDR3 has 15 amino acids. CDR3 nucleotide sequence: TGTGCCAGCAGCCCCCGGGACAGGGCGGGCTACGAGCAGTACTTC. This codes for CASSPRDRAGYEQYF.

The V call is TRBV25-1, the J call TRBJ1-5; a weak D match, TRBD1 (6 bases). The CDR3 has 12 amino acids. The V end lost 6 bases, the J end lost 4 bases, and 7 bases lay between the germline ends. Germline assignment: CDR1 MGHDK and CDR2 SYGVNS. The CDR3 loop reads CASRQGNQPQHF. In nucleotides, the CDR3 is TGTGCCAGCAGACAGGGAAATCAGCCCCAGCATTTT.

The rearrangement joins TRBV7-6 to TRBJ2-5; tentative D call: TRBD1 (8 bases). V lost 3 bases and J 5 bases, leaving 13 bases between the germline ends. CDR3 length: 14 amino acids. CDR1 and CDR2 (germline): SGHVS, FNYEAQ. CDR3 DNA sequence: TGTGCCAGCAGCTTTACACAGGGGGGGGAGACCCAGTACTTC. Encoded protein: CASSFTQGGETQYF.

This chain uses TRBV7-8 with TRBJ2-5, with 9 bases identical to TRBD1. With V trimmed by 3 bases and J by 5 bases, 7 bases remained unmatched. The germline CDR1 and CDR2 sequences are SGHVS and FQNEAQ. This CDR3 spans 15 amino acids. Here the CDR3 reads CASSLGTGIGETQYF. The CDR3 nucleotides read TGTGCCAGCAGCTTGGGGACAGGGATCGGCGAGACCCAGTACTTC. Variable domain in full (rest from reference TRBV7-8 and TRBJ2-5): GAGVSQSPRYKVAKRGQDVALRCDPISGHVSLFWYQQALGQGPEFLTYFQNEAQLDKSGLPSDRFFAERPEGSVSTLKIQRTQQEDSAVYLCASSLGTGIGETQYFGPGTRLLVL.

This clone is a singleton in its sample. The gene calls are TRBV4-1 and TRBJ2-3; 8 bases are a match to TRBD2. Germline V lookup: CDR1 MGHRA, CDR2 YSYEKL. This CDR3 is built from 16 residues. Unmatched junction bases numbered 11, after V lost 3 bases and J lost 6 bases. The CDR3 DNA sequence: TGCGCCAGCAGCCACCCTACGGGGGGGGCTCGGGATACGCAGTATTTT. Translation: CASSHPTGGARDTQYF.

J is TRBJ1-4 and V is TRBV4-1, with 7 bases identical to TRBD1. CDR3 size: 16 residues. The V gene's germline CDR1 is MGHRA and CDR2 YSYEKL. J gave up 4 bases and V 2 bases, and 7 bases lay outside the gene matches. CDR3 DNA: TGCGCCAGCAGCCAAACATCCGGGACAGATAATGAAAAACTGTTTTTT. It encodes CASSQTSGTDNEKLFF.

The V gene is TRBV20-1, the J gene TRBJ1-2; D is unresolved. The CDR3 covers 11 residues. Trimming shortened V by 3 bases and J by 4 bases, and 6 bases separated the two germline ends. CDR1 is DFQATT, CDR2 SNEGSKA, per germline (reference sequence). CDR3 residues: CSARDFYGYTF. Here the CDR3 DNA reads TGCAGTGCTAGGGACTTCTATGGCTACACCTTC.

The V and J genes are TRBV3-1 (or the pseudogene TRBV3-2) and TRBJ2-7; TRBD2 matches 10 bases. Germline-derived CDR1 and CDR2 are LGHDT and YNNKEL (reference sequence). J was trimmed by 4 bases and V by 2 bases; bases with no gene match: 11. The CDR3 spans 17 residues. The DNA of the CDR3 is TGTGCCAGCAGCCAAAGGTGGAGCGGGGGGGAGACGTACGAGCAGTACTTC. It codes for CASSQRWSGGETYEQYF.

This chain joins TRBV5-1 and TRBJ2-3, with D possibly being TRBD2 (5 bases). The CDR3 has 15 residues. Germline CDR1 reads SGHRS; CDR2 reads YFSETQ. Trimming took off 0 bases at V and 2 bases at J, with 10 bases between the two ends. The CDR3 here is CASSLAGDYTDTQYF. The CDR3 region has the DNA TGCGCCAGCAGCTTGGCCGGGGATTACACAGATACGCAGTATTTT.

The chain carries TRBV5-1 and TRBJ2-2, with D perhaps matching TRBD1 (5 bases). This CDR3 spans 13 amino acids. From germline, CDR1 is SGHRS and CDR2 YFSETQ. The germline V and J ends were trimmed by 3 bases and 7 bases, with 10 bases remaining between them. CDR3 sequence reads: CASSSQVVGELFF. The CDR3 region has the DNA TGCGCCAGCAGCTCACAGGTTGTCGGGGAGCTGTTTTTT.

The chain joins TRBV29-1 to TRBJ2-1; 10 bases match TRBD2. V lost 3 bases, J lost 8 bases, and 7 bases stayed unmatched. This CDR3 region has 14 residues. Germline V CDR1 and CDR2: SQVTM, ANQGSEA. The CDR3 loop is CSVDLSGGAHEQFF. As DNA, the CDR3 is TGCAGCGTTGATCTGAGCGGGGGGGCCCATGAGCAGTTCTTC.